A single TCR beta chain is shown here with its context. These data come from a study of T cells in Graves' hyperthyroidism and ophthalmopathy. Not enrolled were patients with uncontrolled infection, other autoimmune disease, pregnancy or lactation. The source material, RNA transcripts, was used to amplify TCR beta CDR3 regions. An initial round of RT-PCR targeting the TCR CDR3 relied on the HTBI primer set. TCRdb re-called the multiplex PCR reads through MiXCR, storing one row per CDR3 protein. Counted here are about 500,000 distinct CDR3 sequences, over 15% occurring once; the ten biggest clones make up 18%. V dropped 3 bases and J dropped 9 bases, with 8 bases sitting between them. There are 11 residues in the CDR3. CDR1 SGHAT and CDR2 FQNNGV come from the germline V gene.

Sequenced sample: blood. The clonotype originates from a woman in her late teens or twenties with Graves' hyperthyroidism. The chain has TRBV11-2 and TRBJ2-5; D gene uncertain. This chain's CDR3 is CASSLNGPQYF. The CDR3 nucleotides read TGTGCCAGCAGCTTGAACGGTCCCCAGTACTTC.